A single sample gave rise to the 25 T cell receptor beta chains below, sequenced in a study of OX40 agonist ivuxolimab in advanced cancers. Assay: immunoSEQ multiplex PCR; the TCRdb copy retains only in-frame clones and omits some. This sample yields approximately 30,000 clones, of which about 90% are seen a single time; roughly a third belongs to the top ten. The input for sequencing was CD4+ or CD8+ T cells sorted from blood, taken in a trial of the OX40 agonist ivuxolimab. The receptors stem from an adult with an advanced solid tumor such as melanoma, head and neck, liver or kidney cancer.

The chain is built from TRBV27 and TRBJ1-5; D may be TRBD1 (5 bases). Deletions cut 4 bases from V and 8 bases from J, with 6 bases between. Germline V gives CDR1 MNHEY, CDR2 SMNVEV (reference sequence). There are 11 residues in the CDR3. CDR3 bases: TGTGCCAGCAGTTGGGGGAAGCCCCAGCATTTT. This gives the protein CASSWGKPQHF.

The chain carries TRBV6-1 and TRBJ2-5; 8 bases are shared with TRBD1. With V trimmed by 2 bases and J by 7 bases, 15 bases remained unmatched. Looked up from germline, CDR1 is MNHNS and CDR2 is SASEGT. This CDR3 spans 17 amino acids. CDR3 residues: CASSEFFRTGTGVTQYF. The CDR3 DNA is TGTGCCAGCAGTGAATTTTTCCGGACAGGGACTGGCGTGACCCAGTACTTC.

V is TRBV10-2 and J is TRBJ2-6; TRBD2 matches at 7 bases. This CDR3 comprises 16 residues. Trimming removed 3 bases from V and 1 base from J; junction bases left unmatched: 3. Germline V gene sequence: CDR1 WSHSY, CDR2 SAAADI. DNA for the CDR3: TGCGCCAGCAGTGAAAAGGGAGGGTCTGGGGCCAACGTCCTGACTTTC. Translating gives CASSEKGGSGANVLTF.

This clone was seen ten or more times. The J gene is TRBJ2-2, the V gene TRBV6-4; a weak D match, TRBD1 (5 bases). Germline V gives CDR1 MRHNA, CDR2 SNTAGT. V was shortened by 0 bases and J by 6 bases, with 5 bases between the two germline ends. The CDR3 loop spans 13 amino acids. Here the CDR3 reads CASSDSGAGELFF. The CDR3 bases are TGTGCCAGCAGTGACTCAGGGGCCGGGGAGCTGTTTTTT.

This clone was seen a few times. In DNA, the CDR3 is TGCGCCAGCAGCCAAGTCACTCCGGAGGGCTATGGCTACACCTTC. Its translation is CASSQVTPEGYGYTF. The V gene is TRBV4-1, the J gene TRBJ1-2; D remains unclear. Deletions cut 1 base from V and 4 bases from J, with 13 bases between. The CDR3 is 15 amino acids. CDR1 and CDR2 from the germline V gene are MGHRA and YSYEKL.

The CDR3 sequence is CASSQVAGTQFF. In DNA form, the CDR3 reads TGCGCCAGCAGCCAAGTCGCCGGCACACAATTCTTC. The V gene is TRBV4-3, the J gene TRBJ2-1; D is unclear. The CDR3 has 12 amino acids. Germline CDR1 LGHNA, CDR2 YSLEER. Trimming left V 1 base short and J 16 bases short, with 14 bases between.

This rearrangement joins TRBV7-3 to TRBJ2-1, with no clear D. The germline gives CDR1 SGHTA, CDR2 FQGTGA. V lost 0 bases and J 5 bases, leaving 5 bases between the germline ends. This CDR3 contains 13 residues. CDR3 protein: CASSLTGNNEQFF. The DNA of the CDR3 is TGTGCCAGCAGCTTAACGGGGAACAATGAGCAGTTCTTC.

This chain links TRBV7-9 with TRBJ2-5; possibly TRBD1 or TRBD2 for D (5 bases each). Germline CDR1 is SEHNR and CDR2 is FQNEAQ (reference sequence). With 5 bases removed from V and 1 base from J, the gap between germline ends came to 11 bases. The CDR3 totals 14 residues. The CDR3 here is CASSLTGLQETQYF. For the CDR3, the DNA is TGTGCCAGCAGCCTTACAGGACTCCAAGAGACCCAGTACTTC.

J is TRBJ2-3 and V is TRBV4-1, with D unresolved. With 1 base removed from V and 0 bases from J, the gap between germline ends came to 8 bases. Germline CDR1 MGHRA, CDR2 YSYEKL. The CDR3 is 15 residues long. DNA for the CDR3: TGCGCCAGCAGCCAAGGCCACGCTAGCACAGATACGCAGTATTTT. It specifies CASSQGHASTDTQYF.

This chain uses TRBV29-1 with TRBJ2-1; D may be TRBD1 (5 bases). The ends were cut back, 2 bases at V and 5 bases at J, with 16 bases in the middle. Germline CDR1 and CDR2: SQVTM and ANQGSEA. The CDR3 totals 15 residues. The DNA of the CDR3 is TGCAGCGTTGAAAGTGGACACCTCCCAAACAATGAGCAGTTCTTC. Translated: CSVESGHLPNNEQFF.

This chain's CDR3 is CASSHGTGVYNEQFF. CDR3 in DNA: TGCGCCAGCAGCCACGGGACAGGGGTATACAATGAGCAGTTCTTC. The chain has TRBV4-3 and TRBJ2-1; 10 bases are shared with TRBD1. The V and J ends lost 3 bases and 4 bases, in that order; junction bases with no gene match: 3. The CDR3 extends over 15 amino acids. The V gene's germline CDR1 is LGHNA and CDR2 YSLEER.

The genes are TRBV10-2 and TRBJ1-1; D unclear. The CDR3 is 13 residues long. The germline gives CDR1 WSHSY, CDR2 SAAADI. V lost 3 bases to trimming and J lost 1 base, with 6 bases between them. The chain's CDR3 is CASSDERNTEAFF. DNA for the CDR3: TGCGCCAGCAGTGATGAAAGGAACACTGAAGCTTTCTTT.

The rearrangement joins TRBV9 to TRBJ1-3; D possibly corresponds to TRBD1 (5 bases). Germline V gives CDR1 SGDLS, CDR2 YYNGEE. The CDR3 runs 17 residues. Trimming pared 2 bases from V and 0 bases from J, leaving 15 bases between. As DNA, the CDR3 is TGTGCCAGCAGCGTCTCAGAGGGGATCTTCTCTGGAAACACCATATATTTT. Protein: CASSVSEGIFSGNTIYF. Full variable domain (remainder filled in from reference TRBV9 and TRBJ1-3): DSGVTQTPKHLITATGQRVTLRCSPRSGDLSVYWYQQSLDQGLQFLIQYYNGEERAKGNILERFSAQQFPDLHSELNLSSLELGDSALYFCASSVSEGIFSGNTIYFGEGSWLTVV.

This clone came up a few times. The V and J genes are TRBV19 and TRBJ2-7, with 9 bases aligning to TRBD2. V was pared by 6 bases and J by 6 bases, with 6 bases of the junction left unmatched. The germline V gene has CDR1 LNHDA and CDR2 SQIVND (reference sequence). The CDR3 consists of 13 residues. The chain's CDR3 is CASRDSGRGEQYF. CDR3 nucleotides: TGTGCCAGTAGGGATAGCGGGAGAGGCGAGCAGTACTTC.

The chain links TRBV28 to TRBJ2-7; 15 bases line up with TRBD2. The ends lost 5 bases at V and 3 bases at J; junction bases unmatched: 11. This CDR3 is 18 amino acids long. The germline gives CDR1 MDHEN, CDR2 SYDVKM. The CDR3 spells CASSTGLAGGPKVYEQYF. The CDR3 DNA follows: TGTGCCAGCAGTACCGGACTAGCGGGAGGGCCTAAGGTCTACGAGCAGTACTTC.

This clone has only one observation. The chain combines TRBV7-9 with TRBJ1-2; D might be TRBD1 (5 bases). The V and J ends lost 3 bases and 3 bases respectively, with 26 bases between them. This CDR3 has 19 residues. Germline CDR1 SEHNR, CDR2 FQNEAQ (reference sequence). The CDR3 nucleotides are TGTGCCAGCAGCTTGGCCTCGGGGCAGATCGGGCCGTACTACTATGGCTACACCTTC. Translating it yields CASSLASGQIGPYYYGYTF.

As DNA, the CDR3 is TGCGCCAGCAGCTTACCAGAATACGAGCAGTACTTC. This gives the protein CASSLPEYEQYF. The gene calls are TRBV5-1 and TRBJ2-7; D is ambiguous. This CDR3 is 12 amino acids long. In germline, CDR1 is SGHRS, CDR2 YFSETQ. Between the trimmed V and J ends, which lost 2 bases and 4 bases, there was a span of 7 bases.

This chain uses TRBV27 with TRBJ2-1, with a possible D match to TRBD1 (6 bases). The CDR3 has 14 amino acids. The ends were cut back, 6 bases at V and 2 bases at J, with 11 bases in the middle. Germline lookup yields CDR1 MNHEY and CDR2 SMNVEV (reference sequence). CDR3 coding DNA: TGTGCCAGCAGCCCTACAGGGACCTACAATGAGCAGTTCTTC. Its protein product is CASSPTGTYNEQFF.

The chain recombines TRBV7-3 with TRBJ2-6, with 7 bases aligning to TRBD2. V was clipped by 5 bases and J by 4 bases; unmatched bases: 20. The V gene's germline CDR1 is SGHTA and CDR2 FQGTGA. The CDR3 runs to 20 residues. CDR3 DNA: TGTGCCAGCAGCCATGCCCGGGACTATCCTGCCCCGCTGGGGGCCAACGTCCTGACTTTC. As protein: CASSHARDYPAPLGANVLTF.

The chain uses TRBV7-9 and TRBJ2-5; a weak D match, TRBD1 (5 bases). This CDR3 spans 13 amino acids. Germline CDR1 SEHNR, CDR2 FQNEAQ (reference sequence). V was shortened by 4 bases and J by 5 bases, with 11 bases between the two germline ends. The CDR3 spells CASSSRVRETQYF. The CDR3 nucleotides are TGTGCCAGCAGCTCCAGGGTCCGGGAGACCCAGTACTTC.

The V and J genes are TRBV13 and TRBJ2-5, with 8 bases matching TRBD2. V was pared by 6 bases and J by 5 bases, with 11 bases of the junction left unmatched. Germline V gene lookup returns CDR1 PRHDT and CDR2 FYEKMQ (reference sequence). This CDR3 spans 15 amino acids. The CDR3 sequence: CASSLGGEKRETQYF. The CDR3 nucleotides are TGTGCCAGCAGTCTCGGGGGGGAGAAACGGGAGACCCAGTACTTC.

The chain has TRBV7-9 and TRBJ1-2; D gene ambiguous. The germline V and J ends were trimmed by 1 base and 8 bases, with 11 bases remaining between them. The germline gives CDR1 SEHNR, CDR2 FQNEAQ (reference sequence). This CDR3 has 13 residues. CDR3 loop: CASSLDPGEGYTF. The CDR3 nucleotides read TGTGCCAGCAGCTTAGATCCGGGCGAGGGCTACACCTTC.

This clone was counted once. The chain has TRBV7-8 and TRBJ2-7; the match to TRBD2 covers 11 bases. Germline V lookup: CDR1 SGHVS, CDR2 FQNEAQ. V lost 4 bases, J lost 4 bases, and 18 bases stayed unmatched. The CDR3 has 19 amino acids. In DNA, the CDR3 is TGTGCCAGCAGCTACCTATCGGGACTAGCGGCTAAGGGGGATTACGAGCAGTACTTC. It translates to CASSYLSGLAAKGDYEQYF.

In DNA form, the CDR3 reads TGTGCCAGCAGTTGGGGGACTAGCGGTTCCTCCTACGAGCAGTACTTC. Amino acid sequence: CASSWGTSGSSYEQYF. The J gene is TRBJ2-7, the V gene TRBV6-5; 11 positions match TRBD2. The CDR3 spans 16 residues. The trim removed 4 bases at V and 0 bases at J, leaving 5 bases unmatched. Germline CDR1 is MNHEY and CDR2 is SVGAGI.

V is TRBV28 and J is TRBJ2-1; D remains ambiguous. Germline values: CDR1 MDHEN, CDR2 SYDVKM. V lost 7 bases and J 0 bases, leaving 10 bases between the germline ends. The length of the CDR3 is 14 residues. The CDR3 is CASKPSYSYNEQFF. The CDR3 DNA follows: TGTGCCAGCAAACCGTCCTACTCCTACAATGAGCAGTTCTTC.